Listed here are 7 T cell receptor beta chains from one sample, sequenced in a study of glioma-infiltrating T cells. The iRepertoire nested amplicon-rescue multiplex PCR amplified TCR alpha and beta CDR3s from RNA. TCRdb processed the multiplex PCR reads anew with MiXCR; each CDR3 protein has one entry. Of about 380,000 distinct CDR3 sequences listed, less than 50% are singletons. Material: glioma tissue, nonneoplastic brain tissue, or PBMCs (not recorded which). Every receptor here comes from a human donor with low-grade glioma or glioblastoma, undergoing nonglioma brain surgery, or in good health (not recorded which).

The CDR3 sequence: CASSLLAGSPQYF. The DNA for the CDR3 is TGTGCCAGCAGCTTACTAGCGGGATCCCCTCAGTACTTC. The chain uses TRBV5-6 and TRBJ2-7; TRBD2 agrees at 10 bases. Germline V CDR1 and CDR2: SGHDT, YYEEEE. The CDR3 sequence is 13 residues long. Trimming at V came to 2 bases and at J to 10 bases, leaving 6 bases not matched to a gene.

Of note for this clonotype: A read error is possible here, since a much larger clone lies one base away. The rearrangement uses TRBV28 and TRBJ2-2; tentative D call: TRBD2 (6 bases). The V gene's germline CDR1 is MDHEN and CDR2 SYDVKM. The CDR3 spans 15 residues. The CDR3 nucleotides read TGTGCCATCAGTTTGGGGGACTTGAACACCGGGGAGCTGTTTTTT. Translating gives CAISLGDLNTGELFF.

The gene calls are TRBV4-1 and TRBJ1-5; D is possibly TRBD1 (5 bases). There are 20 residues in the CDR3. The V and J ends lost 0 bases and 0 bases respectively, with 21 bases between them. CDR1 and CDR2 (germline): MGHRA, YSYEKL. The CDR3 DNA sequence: TGCGCCAGCAGCCAAGAGCTGGGCAGGGCGATATGGGATAGCAATCAGCCCCAGCATTTT. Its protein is CASSQELGRAIWDSNQPQHF.

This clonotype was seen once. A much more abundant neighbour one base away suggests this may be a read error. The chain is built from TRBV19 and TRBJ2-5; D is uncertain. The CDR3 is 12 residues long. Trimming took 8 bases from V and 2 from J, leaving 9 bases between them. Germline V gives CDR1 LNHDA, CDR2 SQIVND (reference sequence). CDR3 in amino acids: CASSVPQETQYF. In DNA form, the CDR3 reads TGTGCCAGTTCCGTCCCTCAAGAGACCCAGTACTTC.

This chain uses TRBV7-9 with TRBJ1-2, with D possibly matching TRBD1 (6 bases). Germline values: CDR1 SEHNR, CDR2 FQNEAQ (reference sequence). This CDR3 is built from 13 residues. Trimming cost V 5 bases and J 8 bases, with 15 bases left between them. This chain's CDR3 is CASSLTYRAGYTF. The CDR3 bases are TGTGCCAGCAGCCTTACCTACAGGGCGGGCTACACCTTC. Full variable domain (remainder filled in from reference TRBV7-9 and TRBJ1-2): DTGVSQNPRHKITKRGQNVTFRCDPISEHNRLYWYRQTLGQGPEFLTYFQNEAQLEKSRLLSDRFSAERPKGSFSTLEIQRTEQGDSAMYLCASSLTYRAGYTFGSGTRLTVV.

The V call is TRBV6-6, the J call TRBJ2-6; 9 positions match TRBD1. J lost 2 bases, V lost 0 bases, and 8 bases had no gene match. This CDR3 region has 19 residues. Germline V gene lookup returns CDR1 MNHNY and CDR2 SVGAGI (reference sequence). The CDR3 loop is CASSYSGQGKSTGANVLTF. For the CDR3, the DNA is TGTGCCAGCAGTTACTCGGGACAGGGTAAATCGACTGGGGCCAACGTCCTGACTTTC.

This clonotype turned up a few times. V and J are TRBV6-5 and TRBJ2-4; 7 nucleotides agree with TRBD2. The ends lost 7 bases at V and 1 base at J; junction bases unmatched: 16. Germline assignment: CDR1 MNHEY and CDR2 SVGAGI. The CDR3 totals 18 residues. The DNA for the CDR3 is TGTGCCAGCACCAAGATAGGGTGGGAGGGGCTCGCCAAAAACATTCAGTACTTC. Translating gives CASTKIGWEGLAKNIQYF.